These 15 T cell receptor beta chains share one sample of origin, sequenced in a study of human T cells and chemical hapten exposure. TCRdb fed the RACE reads into MiXCR, producing one record per CDR3 protein. The sample consists of tens of thousands of distinct CDR3 sequences, about 8.9% of them appearing once. The time point denotes: pre-sensitization, week 0. The treatment denotes: therapeutic diphenylcyclopropenone sensitization with weekly scalp DPC. Sample: whole blood, taken in connection with sensitization to the hapten diphenylcyclopropenone (DPC). Receptor source: a middle-aged woman with alopecia areata. Some clones in this sample may be carry-over from other donors' samples.

This clonotype was recorded at least ten times. V gene TRBV28 combines with J gene TRBJ2-2, with a weak D call TRBD2 (5 bases). V was cut by 4 bases and J by 4 bases, with 16 bases left in between. This CDR3 region has 16 residues. Germline CDR1 is MDHEN and CDR2 is SYDVKM. CDR3 coding DNA: TGTGCCAGCAGTTGGACGGACTTGCGGAGCACCGGGGAGCTGTTTTTT. Protein product: CASSWTDLRSTGELFF. Complete variable domain (other parts from reference TRBV28 and TRBJ2-2): DVKVTQSSRYLVKRTGEKVFLECVQDMDHENMFWYRQDPGLGLRLIYFSYDVKMKEKGDIPEGYSVSREKKERFSLILESASTNQTSMYLCASSWTDLRSTGELFFGEGSRLTVL.

The table lists this clonotype with many counts. The chain carries TRBV20-1 and TRBJ2-5; D possibly corresponds to TRBD2 (5 bases). Trimming pared 0 bases from V and 2 bases from J, leaving 13 bases between. The CDR3 spans 15 residues. CDR1 is DFQATT, CDR2 SNEGSKA, per germline (reference sequence). CDR3 coding DNA: TGCAGTGCTAGAGATGTCCTAGCCTATCAAGAGACCCAGTACTTC. It specifies CSARDVLAYQETQYF.

V usage is TRBV6-5 and J usage is TRBJ2-5; no clear D gene. The CDR3 has 15 residues. From germline, CDR1 is MNHEY and CDR2 SVGAGI. With 0 bases removed from V and 1 base from J, the gap between germline ends came to 9 bases. The chain's CDR3 is CASSYSLGSQETQYF. CDR3 nucleotides: TGTGCCAGCAGTTACTCTCTTGGATCCCAAGAGACCCAGTACTTC.

This clonotype has ten or more counts. This rearrangement joins TRBV4-3 to TRBJ1-1; perhaps TRBD1 as D (6 bases). The CDR3 loop spans 15 amino acids. V dropped 0 bases and J dropped 6 bases, with 14 bases sitting between them. Germline values: CDR1 LGHNA, CDR2 YSLEER. The CDR3 spells CASSQEGGQRAEAFF. The CDR3 region has the DNA TGCGCCAGCAGCCAAGAGGGGGGGCAAAGGGCTGAAGCTTTCTTT.

This clonotype was observed a handful of times. The V and J genes are TRBV7-3 and TRBJ2-3, with TRBD2 matching 14 bases. The CDR3 has 18 residues. V shed 0 bases and J 6 bases; nucleotides not matched to a gene: 8. Germline loops: CDR1 SGHTA, CDR2 FQGTGA. CDR3 sequence: CASSLTFGGTSGGDTQYF. DNA of the CDR3: TGTGCCAGCAGCTTAACGTTTGGCGGGACTAGCGGGGGTGATACGCAGTATTTT.

This clonotype has a count of ten or more. The chain has TRBV28 and TRBJ1-5, with D perhaps matching TRBD1 (6 bases). CDR1 is MDHEN, CDR2 SYDVKM, per germline. V gave up 4 bases and J gave up 0 bases, with 13 bases separating them. This CDR3 is built from 16 residues. The CDR3 DNA is TGTGCCAGCAGTTCTATTACAGGGATTAGCAATCAGCCCCAGCATTTT. As protein: CASSSITGISNQPQHF.

The V call is TRBV6-5, the J call TRBJ2-7; possibly TRBD2 for D (6 bases). The germline gives CDR1 MNHEY, CDR2 SVGAGI. The length of the CDR3 is 14 residues. V lost 0 bases to trimming and J lost 6 bases, with 12 bases between them. The CDR3 DNA sequence: TGTGCCAGCAGTTACTCAAGGGCTAGCGCCGAGCAGTACTTC. Its translation: CASSYSRASAEQYF.

This clonotype was picked up a small number of times. The rearrangement uses TRBV12-3 or TRBV12-4 and TRBJ1-1, with D possibly matching TRBD1 (5 bases). This CDR3 contains 12 residues. V was cut by 7 bases and J by 4 bases, with 10 bases left in between. CDR3 in DNA: TGTGCCAGCACCCCGGGGCGCACTGAAGCTTTCTTT. Translated, it gives CASTPGRTEAFF.

The V gene is TRBV6-5, the J gene TRBJ2-2, with TRBD2 matching 14 bases. V was pared by 0 bases and J by 5 bases, with 2 bases of the junction left unmatched. The germline V gene encodes CDR1 MNHEY and CDR2 SVGAGI. CDR3 size: 17 residues. CDR3 region: CASSYSGLAGVTGELFF. The CDR3 coding sequence is TGTGCCAGCAGTTACTCGGGACTAGCGGGGGTGACCGGGGAGCTGTTTTTT.

V gene TRBV3-1 combines with J gene TRBJ2-5; 11 bases are shared with TRBD2. Per germline, CDR1 LGHDT and CDR2 YNNKEL (reference sequence). The CDR3 totals 16 residues. The junction had 6 bases not matched to a gene; V was cut back by 3 bases and J by 3 bases. The chain's CDR3 is CASSHGISGGEETQYF. The CDR3 nucleotides read TGTGCCAGCAGCCATGGGATTAGCGGGGGGGAAGAGACCCAGTACTTC.

This clonotype occurred a few times. The gene calls are TRBV2 and TRBJ2-4; 9 bases are shared with TRBD1. CDR1 and CDR2 from the germline V gene are SNHLY and FYNNEI. The length of the CDR3 is 14 residues. V lost 6 bases and J lost 7; bases outside the gene matches: 7. As DNA, the CDR3 is TGTGCCAGCAGGGCCTGGACAGGGGTTAACATTCAGTACTTC. Protein sequence: CASRAWTGVNIQYF.

The V gene is TRBV29-1, the J gene TRBJ2-2; weak D call: TRBD2 (7 bases). V lost 4 bases and J 6 bases, leaving 12 bases between the germline ends. The CDR3 covers 13 residues. Germline CDR1 SQVTM, CDR2 ANQGSEA. The CDR3, as DNA: TGCAGCGTTGCGGGGGGCCAGCCCGGGGAGCTGTTTTTT. Translated, it gives CSVAGGQPGELFF.

This clonotype was found a few times. The CDR3 bases are TGTGCCAGCAGTTACTCAGCAGGGGGATCCTATGGCTACACCTTC. Residues: CASSYSAGGSYGYTF. The V call is TRBV6-5, the J call TRBJ1-2; TRBD1 matches 7 bases. Germline lookup yields CDR1 MNHEY and CDR2 SVGAGI. The trim removed 0 bases at V and 4 bases at J, leaving 5 bases unmatched. This CDR3 spans 15 amino acids.

This clonotype was observed a few times. The chain has TRBV20-1 and TRBJ2-7; 8 nucleotides match TRBD1. Per germline, CDR1 DFQATT and CDR2 SNEGSKA (reference sequence). The CDR3 contains 15 residues. Trimming cost V 5 bases and J 3 bases; bases outside gene matches: 12. CDR3 nucleotides: TGCAGTGCTCGTCAATCCGGGACAGGCCTCTACGAGCAGTACTTC. Translated: CSARQSGTGLYEQYF.

This sequence joins TRBV9 and TRBJ1-1, with D maybe TRBD1 (6 bases). Germline V gene lookup returns CDR1 SGDLS and CDR2 YYNGEE. The CDR3 spans 14 residues. Trimming shortened V by 4 bases and J by 2 bases, and 12 bases separated the two germline ends. DNA of the CDR3: TGTGCCAGCAGCAAAACACAGGGAAACACTGAAGCTTTCTTT. Protein: CASSKTQGNTEAFF.